This T cell receptor (beta chain) emerged from a study of cytomegalovirus exposure and HLA in healthy donors. General observations from the study: Per a prior analysis, the majority of TCR beta V segments were productive roughly 90% or roughly 30% of the time. A later analysis showed TCR association rates differing by HLA locus, peaking at DRB1 and lowest at HLA-C. Investigators reported 164 TCR beta chains as tied to cytomegalovirus.

The V end was cut by 1 base, the J end by 7 bases, with 12 bases between. The CDR3 is 14 amino acids. In germline, CDR1 is MGHRA, CDR2 YSYEKL. The PCR ran on 60 Vbeta and 13 Jbeta primers. Clones were read by immunoSEQ multiplex PCR, and TCRdb kept only the in-frame ones, dropping some. The table has more than 80,000 clones, about 80% seen once. Details on this clone: Its antigen is not known.

This chain joins TRBV4-1 and TRBJ2-3; D perhaps matches TRBD2 (6 bases). The material sequenced was PBMCs. The source of this sequence is a female donor in good health and CMV-seropositive. The DNA for the CDR3 is TGCGCCAGCAGCCAAGGATCGGGGGTAAATACGCAGTATTTT. Amino acids: CASSQGSGVNTQYF.